This T cell receptor beta chain appears in the sequencing data of a study of T cell responses to AZD1222 COVID-19 vaccine. Study-wide results and limits: An increase in Spike-specific TCR breadth and depth was observed after two AZD1222 doses. Among those given AZD1222, only six were seropositive at baseline. Dominant at 160-218 and 743-854, vaccine-associated CD4 TCRs also spanned spike.

Assay used: immunoSEQ multiplex PCR; TCRdb lists only in-frame clones, some missing. Of some 190,000 clones in the sample, about 90% were seen once. Details on this clone: Its antigen is currently unknown.

V was shortened by 1 base and J by 5 bases, with 11 bases between the two germline ends. This CDR3 region has 14 residues. Germline V gene data show CDR1 as LGHDT and CDR2 as YNNKEL (reference sequence). The sequence derives from an adult who received the AZD1222 COVID-19 vaccine. Sequencing used peripheral blood, obtained 28 days after the second AZD1222 dose. This chain links TRBV3-1 (or the pseudogene TRBV3-2) with TRBJ1-2; D gene unclear. CDR3 region: CASSQGAAVYGYTF. Written as DNA, the CDR3 is TGTGCCAGCAGCCAAGGGGCCGCAGTGTATGGCTACACCTTC.